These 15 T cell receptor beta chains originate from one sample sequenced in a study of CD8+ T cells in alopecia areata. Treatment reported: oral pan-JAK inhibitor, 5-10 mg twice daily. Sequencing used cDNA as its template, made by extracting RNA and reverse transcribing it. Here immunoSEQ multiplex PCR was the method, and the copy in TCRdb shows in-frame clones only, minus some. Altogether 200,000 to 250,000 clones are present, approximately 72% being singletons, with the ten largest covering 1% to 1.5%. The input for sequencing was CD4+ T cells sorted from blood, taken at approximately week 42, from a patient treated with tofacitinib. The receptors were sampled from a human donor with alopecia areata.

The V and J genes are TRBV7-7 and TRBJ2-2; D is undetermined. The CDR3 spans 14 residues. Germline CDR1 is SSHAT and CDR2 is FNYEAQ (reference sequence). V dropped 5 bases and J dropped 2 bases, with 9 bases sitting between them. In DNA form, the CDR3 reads TGTGCCAGCAGCGTACACGTAAACACCGGGGAGCTGTTTTTT. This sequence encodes CASSVHVNTGELFF.

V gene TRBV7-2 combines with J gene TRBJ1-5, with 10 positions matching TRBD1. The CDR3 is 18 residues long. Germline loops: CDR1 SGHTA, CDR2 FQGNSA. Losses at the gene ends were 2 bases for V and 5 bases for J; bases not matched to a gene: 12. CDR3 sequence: CASSLRAPGQGSDQPQHF. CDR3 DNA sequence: TGTGCCAGCAGCTTACGGGCGCCGGGACAGGGGAGCGATCAGCCCCAGCATTTT.

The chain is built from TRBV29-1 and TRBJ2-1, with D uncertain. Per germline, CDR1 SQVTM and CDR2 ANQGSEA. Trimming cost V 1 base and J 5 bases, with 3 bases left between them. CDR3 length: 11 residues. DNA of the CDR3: TGCAGCGTTGAAGTTCACAATGAGCAGTTCTTC. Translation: CSVEVHNEQFF.

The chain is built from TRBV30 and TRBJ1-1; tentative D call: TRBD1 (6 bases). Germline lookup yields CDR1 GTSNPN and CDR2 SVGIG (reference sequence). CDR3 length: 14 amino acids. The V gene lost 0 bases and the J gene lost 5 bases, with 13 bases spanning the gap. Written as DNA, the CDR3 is TGTGCCTGGAGTGTACCGGGGGGGCGAACTGAAGCTTTCTTT. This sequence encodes CAWSVPGGRTEAFF.

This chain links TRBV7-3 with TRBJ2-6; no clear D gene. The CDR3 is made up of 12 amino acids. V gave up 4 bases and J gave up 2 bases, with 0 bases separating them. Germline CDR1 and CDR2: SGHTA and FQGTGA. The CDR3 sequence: CASSSGANVLTF. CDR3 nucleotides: TGTGCCAGCAGCTCTGGGGCCAACGTCCTGACTTTC.

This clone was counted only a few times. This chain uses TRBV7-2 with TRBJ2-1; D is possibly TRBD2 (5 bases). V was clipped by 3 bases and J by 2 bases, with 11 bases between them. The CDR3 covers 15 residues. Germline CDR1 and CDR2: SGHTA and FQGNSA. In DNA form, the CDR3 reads TGTGCCAGCAGCTTTGTAGCGTTTACCTACAATGAGCAGTTCTTC. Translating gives CASSFVAFTYNEQFF.

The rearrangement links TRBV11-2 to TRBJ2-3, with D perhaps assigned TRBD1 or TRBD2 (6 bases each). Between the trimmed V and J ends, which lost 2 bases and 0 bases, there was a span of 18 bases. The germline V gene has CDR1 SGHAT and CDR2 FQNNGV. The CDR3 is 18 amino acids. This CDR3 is CASSLTSGGGSSTDTQYF. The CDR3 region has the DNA TGTGCCAGCAGCTTAACTTCTGGAGGGGGAAGTAGCACAGATACGCAGTATTTT.

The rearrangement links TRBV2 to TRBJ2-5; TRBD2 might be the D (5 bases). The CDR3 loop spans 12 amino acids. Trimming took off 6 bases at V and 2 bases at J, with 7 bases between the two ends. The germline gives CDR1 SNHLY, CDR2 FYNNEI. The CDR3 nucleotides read TGTGCCAGCAGACTAGAGCAAGAGACCCAGTACTTC. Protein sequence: CASRLEQETQYF.

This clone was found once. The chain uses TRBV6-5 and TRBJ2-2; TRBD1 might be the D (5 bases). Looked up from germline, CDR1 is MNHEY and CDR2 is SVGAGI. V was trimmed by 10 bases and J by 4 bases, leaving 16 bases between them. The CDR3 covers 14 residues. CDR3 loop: CATLTGQITGELFF. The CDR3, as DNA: TGTGCCACCCTAACCGGACAAATCACCGGGGAGCTGTTTTTT.

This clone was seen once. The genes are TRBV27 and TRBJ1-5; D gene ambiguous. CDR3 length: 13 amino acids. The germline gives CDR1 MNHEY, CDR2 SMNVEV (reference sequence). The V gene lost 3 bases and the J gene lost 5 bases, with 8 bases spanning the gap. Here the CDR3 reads CASSLRVDQPQHF. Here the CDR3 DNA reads TGTGCCAGCAGTTTGCGGGTTGATCAGCCCCAGCATTTT.

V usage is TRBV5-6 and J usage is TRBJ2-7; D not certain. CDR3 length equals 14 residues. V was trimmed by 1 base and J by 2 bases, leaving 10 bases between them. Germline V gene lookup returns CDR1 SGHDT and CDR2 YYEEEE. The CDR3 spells CASSLRALTYEQYF. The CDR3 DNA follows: TGTGCCAGCAGCTTGAGGGCCCTTACCTACGAGCAGTACTTC.

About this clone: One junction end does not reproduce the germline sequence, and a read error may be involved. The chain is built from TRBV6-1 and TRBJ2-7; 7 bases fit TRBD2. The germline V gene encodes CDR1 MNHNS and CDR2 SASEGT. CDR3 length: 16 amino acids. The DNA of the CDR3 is TGTGCCGGCAGTGCCCCCAGGGAGGGGCTCGCAACCGAGCAGTACTTC. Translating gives CAGSAPREGLATEQYF.

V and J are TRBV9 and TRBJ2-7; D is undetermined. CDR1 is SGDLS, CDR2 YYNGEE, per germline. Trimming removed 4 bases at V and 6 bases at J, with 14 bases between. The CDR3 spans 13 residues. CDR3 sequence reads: CASSNRPTGEQYF. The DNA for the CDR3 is TGTGCCAGCAGCAACCGGCCGACGGGCGAGCAGTACTTC.

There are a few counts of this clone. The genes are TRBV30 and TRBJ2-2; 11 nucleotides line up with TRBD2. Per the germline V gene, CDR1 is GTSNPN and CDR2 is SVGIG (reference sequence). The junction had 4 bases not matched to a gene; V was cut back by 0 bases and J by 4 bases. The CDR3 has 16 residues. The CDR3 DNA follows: TGTGCCTGGAGTGTCCTAGCGGGGGGACCCACCGGGGAGCTGTTTTTT. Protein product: CAWSVLAGGPTGELFF.

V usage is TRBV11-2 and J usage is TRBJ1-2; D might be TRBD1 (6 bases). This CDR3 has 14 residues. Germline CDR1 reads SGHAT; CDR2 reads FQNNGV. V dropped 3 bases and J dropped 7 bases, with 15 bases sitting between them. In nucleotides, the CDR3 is TGTGCCAGCAGCTTGCTTCCACAGGGAAGTGGCTACACCTTC. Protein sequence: CASSLLPQGSGYTF.